One sample yielded the 5 T cell receptor beta chains listed below, sequenced in a study of T cells after yellow fever vaccination. TCRdb processed the 5' RACE reads anew with MiXCR; each CDR3 protein has one entry. Here the sample spans under 90,000 distinct CDR3 sequences, under 8% being singletons. The source material was CD8+ T cells sorted from PBMCs, sampled 35 to 50 days after the first yellow fever vaccination. The receptors were gathered from a young man who received the YFV17D yellow fever vaccine.

This clonotype appeared many times. The chain links TRBV4-2 to TRBJ2-2; D unclear. From germline, CDR1 is LGHNA and CDR2 YNFKEQ. Trimming took off 0 bases at V and 7 bases at J, with 12 bases between the two ends. The length of the CDR3 is 15 residues. The CDR3 loop is CASSQDRVDGGELFF. The CDR3 DNA sequence: TGTGCCAGCAGCCAAGATAGAGTAGATGGCGGGGAGCTGTTTTTT.

The sample holds many counts of this clonotype. The chain employs TRBV5-6 and TRBJ2-7; D might be TRBD1 (6 bases). The CDR3 covers 13 residues. Trimming took 3 bases from V and 3 from J, leaving 10 bases between them. From germline, CDR1 is SGHDT and CDR2 YYEEEE. Here the CDR3 reads CASSWQGFYEQYV. DNA for the CDR3: TGTGCCAGCAGCTGGCAGGGGTTCTACGAGCAGTACGTC.

This clonotype was seen ten or more times. The V call is TRBV4-1, the J call TRBJ2-5; 7 positions match TRBD1. This CDR3 has 16 residues. The V and J ends lost 3 bases and 5 bases, in that order; junction bases with no gene match: 12. Germline assignment: CDR1 MGHRA and CDR2 YSYEKL. The CDR3 DNA follows: TGCGCCAGCAGCCAGGGGATGGGACAGCTCTGGGAGACCCAGTACTTC. Residues: CASSQGMGQLWETQYF.

This clonotype was seen at least ten times. This rearrangement joins TRBV28 to TRBJ2-7; possible D gene TRBD1, 5 bases. Looked up from germline, CDR1 is MDHEN and CDR2 is SYDVKM. V was trimmed by 4 bases and J by 2 bases, leaving 9 bases between them. This CDR3 spans 13 amino acids. CDR3 DNA sequence: TGTGCCAGCAGTTCCAGGGTCGCCTACGAGCAGTACGTC. Translated: CASSSRVAYEQYV.

This clonotype was observed at least ten times. The J gene is TRBJ2-3, the V gene TRBV9; unclear D gene. Germline V CDR1 and CDR2: SGDLS, YYNGEE. V was cut by 4 bases and J by 8 bases, with 17 bases left in between. The CDR3 runs 14 residues. Here the CDR3 reads CASSPRSDPGTQYF. CDR3 DNA sequence: TGTGCCAGCAGCCCACGGAGTGACCCCGGTACGCAGTATTTT. Combining the CDR3 with reference TRBV9 and TRBJ2-3 gives the whole variable domain DSGVTQTPKHLITATGQRVTLRCSPRSGDLSVYWYQQSLDQGLQFLIQYYNGEERAKGNILERFSAQQFPDLHSELNLSSLELGDSALYFCASSPRSDPGTQYFGPGTRLTVL.